These T cell receptor beta chains were read from a single sample in a study of T cell changes during pregnancy in multiple sclerosis. Here immunoSEQ multiplex PCR was the method, and the copy in TCRdb shows in-frame clones only, minus some. Of approximately 90,000 clones listed, under 95% were seen once; the top ten hold 0.85% to 0.95%. Sequencing used peripheral blood, obtained before pregnancy. The source is a female donor with multiple sclerosis, enrolled in a pregnancy study. The conserved cysteine and the conserved F or W are not part of the CDR3 here.

>TRBV4-1|TRBJ2-7
ASSLLAGGSQQY
>TRBV6-5|TRBJ1-1
ASSYVGGMNTEAF
>TRBV5-1|TRBJ2-7
ASSSSNYNYEQY
>TRBV5-1|TRBJ2-7
ASSLVDKAYEQY
>TRBV18|TRBJ1-4
ASSPTATTEKLF
>TRBV29-1|TRBJ1-1
SGTVSLEAF
>TRBV27|TRBJ1-1
ATRRGPQNTEAF
>TRBV18|TRBJ2-2
AWMGQGRTGELF
>TRBV4-1|TRBJ1-2
ASSQEKGSIYGYT
>TRBV27|TRBJ1-1
ASSPGTGWANTEAF
>TRBV5-4|TRBJ2-1
ASSLARGGSSYNEQF
>TRBV7-8|TRBJ2-6
ASSLVPAGANVLT